The rows below give T cell receptor beta chains drawn from one sample of a study of tumor-infiltrating lymphocytes in primary liver carcinoma. TCRdb passed the multiplex PCR reads through MiXCR, listing each CDR3 protein once. This repertoire shows 300,000 to 350,000 distinct CDR3 sequences, 65% found once; its top ten account for roughly 6%. The specimen was peripheral blood. These receptors came from a middle-aged man with primary liver carcinoma and hepatitis B virus infection. CDR3s include the opening cysteine and the closing phenylalanine or tryptophan.

V: TRBV10-2
length: 16
CDR3: CASRPNSGTGDQPQHF

V: TRBV6-4
length: 16
CDR3: CASSAGASGAWAEQFF

V: TRBV11-2
length: 16
CDR3: CASSLGPPGEHSLLHF

V: TRBV11-2
length: 15
CDR3: CASSLEGTGCTPIHF

V: TRBV29-1
length: 12
CDR3: CSVLRSNYGYTF

V: TRBV19
length: 15
CDR3: CASSIEGVMNTEAFF

V: TRBV6-5
length: 15
CDR3: CASSYSRQGNTEAFF

V: TRBV30
length: 13
CDR3: CASLAGEYNEQFF

V: TRBV11-2
length: 17
CDR3: CASSLGSGRSSYNEQFF

V: TRBV21-1
length: 15
CDR3: CTSSKGLRGTYEQYF

V: TRBV29-1
length: 14
CDR3: CSIDARQALYGYTF

V: TRBV11-2
length: 13
CDR3: CASGPLSSYEQYF

V: TRBV20-1
length: 11
CDR3: CSATAGETQYF

V: TRBV11-2
length: 14
CDR3: CTSSLNSLSYEQYF

V: TRBV11-2
length: 15
CDR3: CASSFRPDQSYEQYF

V: TRBV11-1
length: 17
CDR3: CASSLREGLAGDDEQFF

V: TRBV12-3/TRBV12-4
length: 15
CDR3: CASSYRTGGSDEQFF

V: TRBV6-6
length: 18
CDR3: CASSYWGLAGVASYKQYF

V: TRBV11-1
length: 14
CDR3: CPSSLWAVYNVQFF

V: TRBV4-1
length: 14
CDR3: CASSQSGSTDTQYF

V: TRBV6-6
length: 12
CDR3: CSSSSLGDGQYF

V: TRBV11-3
length: 13
CDR3: CASSISGKETQYF

V: TRBV11-2
length: 14
CDR3: CASNSDRYSYEQYF

V: TRBV5-4
length: 14
CDR3: CASSFWTANTEAFF

V: TRBV11-3
length: 12
CDR3: CASSLDRSEQFF

V: TRBV29-1
length: 14
CDR3: CSVEVDGITGVLFF

V: TRBV11-2
length: 15
CDR3: CASSIQRGRADTQYF

V: TRBV5-4
length: 15
CDR3: CASSLGGRVSYEQYF

V: TRBV29-1
length: 15
CDR3: CNVGLGTSVSGKQFF

V: TRBV6-2/TRBV6-3
length: 17
CDR3: CASSSTSGRPKAYEQYF

V: TRBV28
length: 16
CDR3: CASSTFGRGVNQPQHF

V: TRBV11-1
length: 16
CDR3: CASSFLGRGPKDTQYF

V: TRBV5-4
length: 14
CDR3: CASSLGQNTGELFF

V: TRBV29-1
length: 13
CDR3: CSVEDDTRPEQYF

V: TRBV24-1
length: 14
CDR3: CATSSKGATGELFF

V: TRBV10-3
length: 13
CDR3: CAIRGQGTDTRYF

V: TRBV29-1
length: 13
CDR3: CSVRRSSPYEQYF

V: TRBV6-1
length: 16
CDR3: CASTEGSSGWVDEQFF

V: TRBV7-8
length: 15
CDR3: CASSSQLAGGNEQFF

V: TRBV7-8
length: 13
CDR3: CASSVGGRDEQYF

V: TRBV4-1
length: 16
CDR3: CASSQVAGLGTDTQYF

V: TRBV11-3
length: 15
CDR3: CASSLAGGAHNVQFF

V: TRBV12-3/TRBV12-4
length: 12
CDR3: CASSPGRGCYTF

V: TRBV20-1
length: 13
CDR3: CSAIGLDLSKAFF

V: TRBV11-3
length: 15
CDR3: CASSLNRGTAGELFF

V: TRBV29-1
length: 14
CDR3: CSVRQSSSYNEQFF

V: TRBV6-5
length: 15
CDR3: CASSSGTSGSLEQFF

V: TRBV11-2
length: 12
CDR3: CASSPSGGEQYF

V: TRBV11-2
length: 12
CDR3: CASSLRDTEAFF

V: TRBV11-2
length: 13
CDR3: CAVTSGNTDTQYF